A selection of T cell receptor beta chains follows, all from one sample in a study of spatial heterogeneity in lung cancer. TCRdb re-analysed the 5' RACE reads in MiXCR, keeping a single row per CDR3 protein. The sample holds about 28,000 distinct CDR3 sequences, approximately 8.4% seen once. This specimen consisted of PBMCs, obtained at surgery. These receptors all come from a female donor with early-stage non-small cell lung cancer. The CDR3 runs from the conserved cysteine through the conserved F or W. Some rows have no size entry. The others give once, few or many, or a class for an expanded clone.

many	TRBV2	TRBJ2-7	CASRLTGNEQYF
many	TRBV20-1	TRBJ1-2	CSAREPGQGVGYGYTF
many	TRBV2	TRBJ2-3	CASRSLSTDTQYF
few	TRBV6-5	TRBJ2-5	CASSGQSGETQYF
few	TRBV20-1	TRBJ2-3	CSGWGSTDTQYF
many	TRBV7-2	TRBJ1-6	CASSKQGYGSSPLHF
NA	TRBV3-1	TRBJ1-5	CASSQHPNQPQHF
NA	TRBV5-1	TRBJ2-2	CASSLTVNTGELFF
many	TRBV27	TRBJ2-2	CASSSQANTGELFF
few	TRBV30	TRBJ2-7	CAWRGAYEQYF
many	TRBV30	TRBJ1-1	CAWSGVLNTEAFF
many	TRBV19	TRBJ2-5	CASSMTGSLETQYF
many	TRBV21-1	TRBJ1-5	CASSSVEWGRGVLYGNQPQHF
NA	TRBV27	TRBJ1-1	CATSYHGQGNQAFF
many	TRBV12-3/TRBV12-4	TRBJ2-5	CASSGRDTLNGETQYF
many	TRBV18	TRBJ2-2	CASSPYSSGGELFF
few	TRBV10-3	TRBJ2-1	CASEAGGYNEQFF
many	TRBV7-8	TRBJ2-2	CASFPGTVNTGELFF
NA	TRBV12-3/TRBV12-4	TRBJ2-1	CASSSGTSGRKDEQFF
few	TRBV12-3/TRBV12-4	TRBJ2-2	CASSPRGGAGGELFF
NA	TRBV12-3/TRBV12-4	TRBJ2-5	CASSLKRGVQETQYF
few	TRBV30	TRBJ2-3	CAWSVRTSVEYF
medium-sized	TRBV4-2	TRBJ1-2	CASSQDAYGYTF
NA	TRBV10-3	TRBJ2-1	CAITDLAGASNEQFF
many	TRBV6-2/TRBV6-3	TRBJ2-2	CASSYSGWTANTGELFF
NA	TRBV28	TRBJ2-4	CASSYGSLAKNIQYF
many	TRBV5-1	TRBJ1-1	CASTRQGNTEAFF
NA	TRBV20-1	TRBJ2-5	CSARGLGGQETQYF
many	TRBV12-3/TRBV12-4	TRBJ2-6	CASSASSGANVLTF
many	TRBV2	TRBJ2-5	CATPGQSQETQYF
many	TRBV7-3	TRBJ2-5	CASSLTPGETQYF
many	TRBV2	TRBJ2-2	CASTLGTGNTGELFF
NA	TRBV27	TRBJ1-4	CASSLKGYRLRATNEKLFF
NA	TRBV18	TRBJ2-2	CASSRGLLTGELFF
few	TRBV7-2	TRBJ1-1	CASRRQQNTEAFF
many	TRBV28	TRBJ2-7	CASSYGQVQYF
many	TRBV12-3/TRBV12-4	TRBJ1-1	CASSFGQGGFNPRAFF
NA	TRBV20-1	TRBJ2-2	CSARDKLALRTGELFF
many	TRBV27	TRBJ2-1	CASSLDSRGYNEQFF
many	TRBV28	TRBJ2-1	CASSLWEGQNEQFF
many	TRBV5-1	TRBJ2-3	CASSINTDTQYF
NA	TRBV9	TRBJ2-6	CASSGGSSAGANVLTF